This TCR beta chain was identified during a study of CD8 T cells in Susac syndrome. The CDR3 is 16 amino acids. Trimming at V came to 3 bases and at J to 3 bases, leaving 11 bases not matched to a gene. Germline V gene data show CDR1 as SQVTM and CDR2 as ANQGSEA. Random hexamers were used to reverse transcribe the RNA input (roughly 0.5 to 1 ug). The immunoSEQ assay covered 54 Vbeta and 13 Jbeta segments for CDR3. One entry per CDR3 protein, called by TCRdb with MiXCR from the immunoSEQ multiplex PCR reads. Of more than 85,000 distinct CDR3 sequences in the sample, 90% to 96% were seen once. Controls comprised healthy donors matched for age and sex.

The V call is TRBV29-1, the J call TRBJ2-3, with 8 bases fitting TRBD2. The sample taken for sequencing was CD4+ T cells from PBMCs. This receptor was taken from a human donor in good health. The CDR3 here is CSVEESTGGPTDTQYF. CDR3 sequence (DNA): TGCAGCGTTGAGGAGTCAACGGGAGGGCCTACAGATACGCAGTATTTT.